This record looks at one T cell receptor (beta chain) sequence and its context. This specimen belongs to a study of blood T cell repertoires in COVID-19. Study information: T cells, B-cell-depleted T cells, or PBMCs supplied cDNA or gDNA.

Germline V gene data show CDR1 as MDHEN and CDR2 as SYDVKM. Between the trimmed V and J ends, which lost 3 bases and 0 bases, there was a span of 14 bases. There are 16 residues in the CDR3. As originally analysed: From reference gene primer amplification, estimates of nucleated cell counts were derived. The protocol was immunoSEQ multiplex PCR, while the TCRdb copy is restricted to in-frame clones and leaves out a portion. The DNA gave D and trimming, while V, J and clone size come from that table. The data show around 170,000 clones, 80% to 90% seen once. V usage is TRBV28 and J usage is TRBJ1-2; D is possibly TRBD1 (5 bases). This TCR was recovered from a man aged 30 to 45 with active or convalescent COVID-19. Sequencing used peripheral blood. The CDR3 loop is CASSFFGGGTNYGYTF. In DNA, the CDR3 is TGTGCCAGCAGTTTTTTCGGGGGAGGTACTAACTATGGCTACACCTTC.